These T cell receptor beta chains were read from a single sample in a study of blood T cell repertoires in COVID-19. TCRdb keeps only in-frame clones here, not all; method: immunoSEQ multiplex PCR. The profile covers roughly 220,000 clones, with under 90% appearing a single time and 15% to 20% taken by the ten largest. The sequencing input was peripheral blood. The receptor set was obtained from a man aged 25-40 years with active or convalescent COVID-19. CDR3s include the opening cysteine and the closing phenylalanine or tryptophan. D genes are given only for firm matches. Part of the rows lack a size; the others show once, few, many or a class for expanded clones.

>TRBJ2-3|TRBV3-1/TRBV3-2|.|.
CASSQFRGQRPDTQYF
TGTGCCAGCAGCCAATTTCGAGGGCAGAGGCCAGATACGCAGTATTTT
>TRBJ1-1|TRBV11-2|.|TRBD1
CASTTPTGDTEAFF
TGTGCCAGCACCACCCCGACAGGGGACACTGAAGCTTTCTTT
>TRBJ2-1|TRBV9|once|TRBD2
CASSSRFSGTYNEQFF
TGTGCCAGCAGCTCCCGGTTTAGCGGGACCTACAATGAGCAGTTCTTC
>TRBJ2-5|TRBV5-8|.|.
CASSFKDRVETQYF
TGTGCCAGCAGCTTCAAGGACAGAGTAGAGACCCAGTACTTC
>TRBJ2-3|TRBV3-1/TRBV3-2|.|TRBD2
CASSLRTSGGLTDTQYF
TGTGCCAGCAGCCTGAGGACTAGCGGGGGGCTCACAGATACGCAGTATTTT
>TRBJ1-2|TRBV5-6|.|.
CASSLVRTGDGYTF
TGTGCCAGCAGCTTGGTTAGGACTGGGGATGGCTACACCTTC
>TRBJ2-1|TRBV18|.|.
CASSPLAPYNEQFF
TGTGCCAGCTCACCGCTAGCGCCTTACAATGAGCAGTTCTTC
>TRBJ2-7|TRBV5-1|.|.
CASSLSHEQYF
TGCGCCAGCAGCTTGAGCCACGAGCAGTACTTC
>TRBJ2-7|TRBV6-5|.|TRBD1
CASTQGAEQYF
TGTGCCAGCACCCAGGGGGCCGAGCAGTACTTC
>TRBJ2-7|TRBV9|.|TRBD1
CASSVDQGAAYEQYF
TGTGCCAGCAGCGTAGATCAGGGGGCGGCCTACGAGCAGTACTTC
>TRBJ2-3|TRBV3-1/TRBV3-2|.|.
CASSPLRGGTRTDTQYF
TGTGCCAGCAGCCCCCTTAGGGGGGGAACCCGCACAGATACGCAGTATTTT
>TRBJ2-7|TRBV6-5|.|.
CASGTGSPYEQYF
TGTGCCAGCGGAACAGGGTCCCCCTACGAGCAGTACTTC
>TRBJ1-5|TRBV2|.|.
CASSGARLQPQHF
TGTGCCAGCAGTGGGGCCAGGCTTCAGCCCCAGCATTTT
>TRBJ2-5|TRBV5-1|.|.
CASSLGAIQETQYF
TGCGCCAGCAGCTTGGGGGCCATCCAAGAGACCCAGTACTTC
>TRBJ2-7|TRBV5-6|.|TRBD1
CASSAEGTGGPKYYEQYF
TGTGCCAGCAGCGCGGAGGGGACAGGGGGCCCTAAATACTACGAGCAGTACTTC
>TRBJ2-7|TRBV28|.|.
CASSPIPHPGQYEQYF
TGTGCCAGCAGTCCCATACCCCACCCCGGACAGTACGAGCAGTACTTC
>TRBJ2-5|TRBV5-8|.|TRBD2
CASSLGYLAGVEETQYF
TGTGCCAGCAGCTTGGGTTATCTAGCGGGAGTTGAAGAGACCCAGTACTTC
>TRBJ2-7|TRBV9|few|TRBD1
CASSQSGTGGSYEQYF
TGTGCCAGCAGCCAGTCGGGGACAGGGGGCTCCTACGAGCAGTACTTC
>TRBJ1-2|TRBV4-3|.|.
CASSQDPHGTKGYTF
TGCGCCAGCAGCCAAGATCCCCATGGGACTAAGGGCTACACCTTC
>TRBJ2-1|TRBV7-9|.|.
CASSRNRGSNEQFF
TGTGCCAGCAGCCGCAATAGGGGGTCTAATGAGCAGTTCTTC
>TRBJ2-3|TRBV28|.|TRBD2
CASSFAVAGGADTQYF
TGTGCCAGCAGTTTTGCCGTGGCGGGAGGTGCAGATACGCAGTATTTT
>TRBJ1-1|TRBV28|.|TRBD1
CASSFQRQGVGAFF
TGTGCCAGCAGTTTCCAACGACAGGGGGTGGGAGCTTTCTTT
>TRBJ1-6|TRBV5-4|.|.
CATKVGGVGSPLHF
TGTGCCACCAAAGTCGGGGGTGTGGGTTCACCCCTCCACTTT
>TRBJ2-7|TRBV20-1|.|.
CSALYSYEQYF
TGCAGTGCCCTGTACTCCTACGAGCAGTACTTC
>TRBJ1-3|TRBV19|.|.
CASRPGTTGNTIYF
TGTGCCAGTAGACCCGGGACAACTGGAAACACCATATATTTT
>TRBJ2-7|TRBV5-1|.|.
CASSLSGGTPYEQYF
TGCGCCAGCAGCTTGAGTGGGGGCACCCCCTACGAGCAGTACTTC
>TRBJ1-5|TRBV18|.|.
CASSQGGWYQPQHF
TGTGCCAGCTCACAAGGGGGTTGGTATCAGCCCCAGCATTTT
>TRBJ1-6|TRBV27|.|TRBD1
CASSGYRGRQNSPLHF
TGTGCCAGCAGTGGGTACAGGGGACGTCAGAATTCACCCCTCCACTTT
>TRBJ1-4|TRBV25-1|.|.
CASSEGRVANEKLFF
TGTGCCAGCAGTGAAGGCAGGGTGGCTAATGAAAAACTGTTTTTT
>TRBJ2-2|TRBV28|few|TRBD2
CASSGEREGPGELFF
TGTGCCAGCAGTGGCGAGCGGGAGGGCCCCGGGGAGCTGTTTTTT
>TRBJ2-7|TRBV28|.|TRBD2
CASTRLREAWEQYF
TGTGCCAGCACCCGTTTGCGGGAGGCCTGGGAGCAGTACTTC
>TRBJ1-6|TRBV27|.|.
CASRTLYNSPLHF
TGTGCCAGCAGGACTTTATATAATTCACCCCTCCACTTT
>TRBJ1-5|TRBV5-1|.|TRBD1
CASSLGQANQPQHF
TGCGCCAGCAGCTTAGGACAGGCTAATCAGCCCCAGCATTTT
>TRBJ2-1|TRBV6-2/TRBV6-3|.|.
CASSPRTDFRKHNEQFF
TGTGCCAGCAGTCCCCGGACGGACTTCAGAAAACACAATGAGCAGTTCTTC
>TRBJ2-5|TRBV6-6|.|TRBD1
CASSYGGTGKETQYF
TGTGCCAGCAGTTACGGCGGGACAGGAAAAGAGACCCAGTACTTC
>TRBJ2-7|TRBV7-9|.|TRBD2
CASSFGSGTREQYF
TGTGCCAGCAGCTTTGGTAGCGGGACAAGGGAGCAGTACTTC
>TRBJ2-5|TRBV2|.|TRBD2
CASSYGRTTLETQYF
TGTGCCAGCAGTTACGGGAGGACCACCTTGGAGACCCAGTACTTC
>TRBJ1-6|TRBV5-1|.|TRBD1
CASSPVPGQGSPLHF
TGCGCCAGCAGCCCGGTCCCGGGACAGGGTTCACCCCTCCACTTT
>TRBJ1-2|TRBV3-1/TRBV3-2|.|.
CASSQWSANYGYTF
TGTGCCAGCAGCCAGTGGTCGGCTAACTATGGCTACACCTTC
>TRBJ2-7|TRBV27|.|.
CASSLGGTNEQYF
TGTGCCAGCAGTTTGGGAGGTACCAACGAGCAGTACTTC
>TRBJ1-2|TRBV6-5|.|.
CASSYEGSNYGYTF
TGTGCCAGCAGTTACGAGGGTTCGAACTATGGCTACACCTTC
>TRBJ2-1|TRBV10-1|.|.
CASRWGENTPSGDEQFF
TGCGCCAGCAGGTGGGGCGAAAACACACCATCGGGGGATGAGCAGTTCTTC
>TRBJ2-7|TRBV29-1|.|.
CSVEAPSAYEQYF
TGCAGCGTTGAAGCCCCCAGCGCCTACGAGCAGTACTTC
>TRBJ1-2|TRBV24-1|.|.
CATSDRTLTSGYTF
TGTGCCACCAGTGACCGGACCTTAACTAGTGGCTACACCTTC
>TRBJ2-1|TRBV11-2|.|.
CASSFGRGMDNEQFF
TGTGCCAGCAGCTTCGGCAGGGGCATGGACAATGAGCAGTTCTTC
>TRBJ1-4|TRBV6-2/TRBV6-3|.|.
CASSRGEKLFF
TGTGCCAGCAGTCGAGGGGAAAAACTGTTTTTT
>TRBJ1-2|TRBV2|.|TRBD1
CASSTGTGTGYGYTF
TGTGCCAGCAGTACAGGGACAGGAACGGGCTATGGCTACACCTTC
>TRBJ2-3|TRBV10-3|.|.
CAISEPGPPAGDTQYF
TGTGCCATCAGTGAGCCCGGTCCCCCCGCGGGAGATACGCAGTATTTT
>TRBJ2-4|TRBV4-2|.|.
CASSQGGGGVNIQYF
TGTGCCAGCAGCCAAGGGGGCGGGGGCGTAAACATTCAGTACTTC
>TRBJ2-3|TRBV19|.|.
CASREAGTDTQYF
TGTGCCAGTAGGGAGGCAGGCACAGATACGCAGTATTTT
>TRBJ1-5|TRBV5-1|few|.
CASSLEGGNQPQHF
TGCGCCAGCAGCTTGGAGGGGGGCAATCAGCCCCAGCATTTT
>TRBJ1-3|TRBV9|.|TRBD1
CASSGSNTGGEGNTIYF
TGTGCCAGCAGCGGATCGAATACAGGGGGAGAAGGAAACACCATATATTTT
>TRBJ2-1|TRBV5-1|.|.
CASSLAGGAANEQFF
TGCGCCAGCAGCTTGGCTGGAGGGGCGGCCAATGAGCAGTTCTTC
>TRBJ1-1|TRBV6-5|.|.
CASSYHGGGTEAFF
TGTGCCAGCAGTTATCACGGGGGGGGCACTGAAGCTTTCTTT
>TRBJ2-6|TRBV5-1|once|TRBD1
CASSLVWAGGAGANVLTF
TGCGCCAGCAGCTTGGTCTGGGCAGGGGGCGCTGGGGCCAACGTCCTGACTTTC
>TRBJ1-2|TRBV7-8|few|.
CASSLAMGHYGYTF
TGTGCCAGCAGCTTAGCGATGGGCCACTATGGCTACACCTTC
>TRBJ1-2|TRBV6-2/TRBV6-3|few|.
CASSLQAHNYGYTF
TGTGCCAGCAGCCTGCAAGCCCATAACTATGGCTACACCTTC